These 32 T cell receptor beta chains were sequenced from one sample in a study of T cell responses to AZD1222 COVID-19 vaccine. Only in-frame clones appear in the TCRdb table, and some are missing; sequencing was by immunoSEQ multiplex PCR. The data contain some 150,000 clones, more than 85% of them seen just once; the ten biggest clones take up approximately 3.4%. Sequenced material: peripheral blood, taken 28 days after the second AZD1222 dose. The source is an adult who received the AZD1222 COVID-19 vaccine.

This clone was detected only once. This chain connects TRBV9 to TRBJ1-4; D is unclear. The CDR3 contains 15 residues. Germline V CDR1 and CDR2: SGDLS, YYNGEE. The V end lost 0 bases, the J end lost 1 base, and 7 bases lay between the germline ends. The chain's CDR3 is CASSVGVETNEKLFF. The CDR3 DNA reads as TGTGCCAGCAGCGTAGGGGTTGAAACTAATGAAAAACTGTTTTTT.

The chain combines TRBV23-1 with TRBJ2-1; D not resolved. TRBV23-1 is reported as an ORF; its role is uncertain. V was trimmed by 0 bases and J by 5 bases, leaving 14 bases between them. This CDR3 region has 16 residues. CDR3 loop: CASSQSVRALHNEQFF. The CDR3 region has the DNA TGCGCCAGCAGTCAATCGGTACGGGCCCTCCACAATGAGCAGTTCTTC.

The gene calls are TRBV6-5 and TRBJ2-1; a possible D gene is TRBD2 (6 bases). Between the trimmed V and J ends, which lost 6 bases and 6 bases, there was a span of 18 bases. In germline, CDR1 is MNHEY, CDR2 SVGAGI. CDR3 length: 15 amino acids. The CDR3 DNA follows: TGTGCCAGCAGCCCCCCCCAGCGGGCCTTCAATGAGCAGTTCTTC. Amino acids: CASSPPQRAFNEQFF.

In DNA, the CDR3 is TGTGCCAGCAGCTTCCTCTGGGCTTCCTACAATGAGCAGTTCTTC. Its translation: CASSFLWASYNEQFF. This chain uses TRBV7-2 with TRBJ2-1; no reliable D call. The germline CDR1 and CDR2 sequences are SGHTA and FQGNSA. The CDR3 loop spans 15 amino acids. V lost 3 bases, J lost 1 base, and 10 bases lay in between.

The chain links TRBV20-1 to TRBJ2-5; D is perhaps TRBD1 (5 bases). Germline V CDR1 and CDR2: DFQATT, SNEGSKA (reference sequence). Between the trimmed V and J ends, which lost 3 bases and 2 bases, there was a span of 10 bases. The CDR3 loop spans 13 amino acids. The CDR3 nucleotides are TGCAGTGCTAGTGGGGCGGAACAAGAGACCCAGTACTTC. The encoded protein is CSASGAEQETQYF.

The chain links TRBV9 to TRBJ2-1; possible D gene TRBD1, 6 bases. Trimming left V 0 bases short and J 6 bases short, with 13 bases between. Germline V lookup: CDR1 SGDLS, CDR2 YYNGEE. The CDR3 consists of 15 residues. DNA of the CDR3: TGTGCCAGCAGCGTAGTAAGTGGGGGCGGCAATGAGCAGTTCTTC. Its protein is CASSVVSGGGNEQFF.

The chain recombines TRBV5-6 with TRBJ2-5; D is unresolved. Germline V lookup: CDR1 SGHDT, CDR2 YYEEEE. There are 12 residues in the CDR3. Trimming stripped 10 bases from V and 5 bases from J, with 15 bases between. The chain's CDR3 is CAAGVGAETQYF. CDR3 nucleotide sequence: TGTGCCGCCGGCGTAGGCGCGGAGACCCAGTACTTC.

CDR3 sequence reads: CATALAGAKNIQYF. DNA of the CDR3: TGTGCCACCGCCCTGGCGGGGGCCAAAAACATTCAGTACTTC. The chain recombines TRBV10-3 with TRBJ2-4, with D perhaps TRBD2 (6 bases). This CDR3 is built from 14 residues. The germline CDR1 and CDR2 sequences are ENHRY and SYGVKD. Trimming pared 10 bases from V and 1 base from J, leaving 14 bases between.

This clone has only one observation. The chain combines TRBV27 with TRBJ1-1; possible D gene TRBD1, 5 bases. Germline V gene lookup returns CDR1 MNHEY and CDR2 SMNVEV (reference sequence). Trimming removed 3 bases from V and 4 bases from J, with 12 bases in between. The CDR3 length is 14 residues. This CDR3 is CASSFADSSTEAFF. DNA of the CDR3: TGTGCCAGCAGTTTCGCCGACAGTTCCACTGAAGCTTTCTTT.

This chain uses TRBV5-1 with TRBJ2-7, with 9 bases aligning to TRBD2. V shed 4 bases, J shed 4 bases, and the junction held 12 bases outside the gene matches. In germline, CDR1 is SGHRS, CDR2 YFSETQ. The CDR3 totals 16 residues. CDR3 sequence (DNA): TGCGCCAGCAGCCCCAGTGTAGCGGGAGTCGTTTACGAGCAGTACTTC. It codes for CASSPSVAGVVYEQYF. Variable domain in full (rest from reference TRBV5-1 and TRBJ2-7): KAGVTQTPRYLIKTRGQQVTLSCSPISGHRSVSWYQQTPGQGLQFLFEYFSETQRNKGNFPGRFSGRQFSNSRSEMNVSTLELGDSALYLCASSPSVAGVVYEQYFGPGTRLTVT.

The rearrangement joins TRBV6-2 or TRBV6-3 to TRBJ2-1; 11 nucleotides align to TRBD2. Germline V gene lookup returns CDR1 MNHEY and CDR2 SVGEGT. The length of the CDR3 is 13 residues. After removal of 6 bases from V and 10 bases from J, the junction contained 5 bases not matched to a gene. CDR3 residues: CASSLGLAGEQFF. For the CDR3, the DNA is TGTGCCAGCAGCCTCGGACTAGCGGGCGAGCAGTTCTTC.

This chain links TRBV4-1 with TRBJ2-7, with D hard to call. V was cut by 1 base and J by 6 bases, with 10 bases left in between. Germline lookup yields CDR1 MGHRA and CDR2 YSYEKL. This CDR3 region has 13 residues. This chain's CDR3 is CASSQGLGPEQYF. CDR3 bases: TGCGCCAGCAGCCAAGGTTTAGGTCCCGAGCAGTACTTC.

This clone was observed once. The chain links TRBV7-9 to TRBJ1-6; the D is unclear. The CDR3 sequence is 13 residues long. V was shortened by 6 bases and J by 7 bases, with 10 bases between the two germline ends. Germline CDR1 reads SEHNR; CDR2 reads FQNEAQ (reference sequence). The CDR3, as DNA: TGTGCCAGCAGTACAGAACCGAATTCACCCCTCCACTTT. The encoded protein is CASSTEPNSPLHF.

This clone was counted once. V is TRBV28 and J is TRBJ2-5; D remains unclear. This CDR3 is built from 14 residues. Germline V gene data show CDR1 as MDHEN and CDR2 as SYDVKM. Trimming took off 5 bases at V and 2 bases at J, with 12 bases between the two ends. DNA for the CDR3: TGTGCCAGCAGTCTAGTGCTCCCTCAAGAGACCCAGTACTTC. Translated: CASSLVLPQETQYF.

This chain connects TRBV19 to TRBJ1-3; TRBD1 aligns across 9 bases. Germline trimming cut 4 bases from V and 5 bases from J; bases unmatched to any gene: 3. The germline gives CDR1 LNHDA, CDR2 SQIVND (reference sequence). The CDR3 totals 14 residues. CDR3 sequence: CASSRTGARNTIYF. The CDR3 bases are TGTGCCAGTAGTAGGACAGGGGCGCGAAACACCATATATTTT.

This clone has just one count. The chain has TRBV14 and TRBJ2-2; D gene uncertain. The CDR3 has 17 amino acids. V lost 5 bases and J lost 0, with 16 bases in between. Looked up from germline, CDR1 is SGHDN and CDR2 is FVKESK. The CDR3 protein is CASSYNDNLANTGELFF. Here the CDR3 DNA reads TGTGCCAGCAGCTATAATGACAACCTCGCGAACACCGGGGAGCTGTTTTTT.

The chain has TRBV28 and TRBJ1-2; D is undetermined. This CDR3 has 14 amino acids. The germline gives CDR1 MDHEN, CDR2 SYDVKM. V was cut by 7 bases and J by 9 bases, with 21 bases left in between. CDR3 region: CASTLQASPPSYTF. CDR3 coding DNA: TGTGCCAGCACCCTTCAGGCCTCCCCCCCGAGCTACACCTTC.

The rearrangement joins TRBV5-6 to TRBJ2-7; D gene uncertain. Trimming took 0 bases from V and 1 from J, leaving 8 bases between them. Germline CDR1 reads SGHDT; CDR2 reads YYEEEE. This CDR3 is 14 amino acids long. CDR3 sequence reads: CASSLDMRSYEQYF. Here the CDR3 DNA reads TGTGCCAGCAGCTTGGATATGAGATCCTACGAGCAGTACTTC.

A word on this clone: The same CDR3 arises from other DNA sequences in this sample as well. This rearrangement joins TRBV18 to TRBJ1-1; D remains ambiguous. The V gene lost 2 bases and the J gene lost 3 bases, with 7 bases spanning the gap. The germline CDR1 and CDR2 sequences are KGHSH and LQKENI. This CDR3 spans 13 amino acids. This CDR3 is CASSPREDTEAFF. The CDR3 nucleotides are TGTGCCAGCTCACCAAGAGAGGACACTGAAGCTTTCTTT.

The chain has TRBV19 and TRBJ1-3; possible D gene TRBD1, 5 bases. Trimming stripped 5 bases from V and 0 bases from J, with 14 bases between. From germline, CDR1 is LNHDA and CDR2 SQIVND (reference sequence). The CDR3 runs 16 residues. As DNA, the CDR3 is TGTGCCAGTAGTGTCCGGGGCGCCGACTCTGGAAACACCATATATTTT. It codes for CASSVRGADSGNTIYF.

The V gene is TRBV12-3 or TRBV12-4, the J gene TRBJ1-2; no clear D. V was pared by 1 base and J by 3 bases, with 6 bases between. The CDR3 has 13 residues. CDR3 bases: TGTGCCAGCAGTTTAGGAGTGGACTATGGCTACACCTTC. Its translation: CASSLGVDYGYTF.

This chain uses TRBV21-1 with TRBJ2-3; no check of the table's D call, TRBD2, against the DNA was made. TRBV21-1 has pseudogene status. The CDR3 runs 15 residues. The CDR3 nucleotides are TGTGCCAGCAGCAAAGGGACTAGCGGGACGGGAACGCAGTATTTT. Residues: CASSKGTSGTGTQYF.

V usage is TRBV18 and J usage is TRBJ2-1; D gene unclear. The germline V and J ends were trimmed by 4 bases and 9 bases, with 10 bases remaining between them. CDR3 length equals 12 residues. Germline CDR1 KGHSH, CDR2 LQKENI. DNA for the CDR3: TGTGCCAGCTCACTCCCCGTTGGTGAGCAGTTCTTC. It encodes CASSLPVGEQFF.

This rearrangement joins TRBV27 to TRBJ2-2; 8 positions agree with TRBD1. Looked up from germline, CDR1 is MNHEY and CDR2 is SMNVEV (reference sequence). The CDR3 has 13 residues. J gave up 6 bases and V 6 bases, and 3 bases lay outside the gene matches. Written as DNA, the CDR3 is TGTGCCAGCAGGCCACAGGGGGCCGGGGAGCTGTTTTTT. This codes for CASRPQGAGELFF.

This clone is a singleton in its sample. The chain uses TRBV6-5 and TRBJ2-7; possibly TRBD1 for D (5 bases). The CDR3 sequence is 13 residues long. V lost 5 bases to trimming and J lost 4 bases, with 12 bases between them. In germline, CDR1 is MNHEY, CDR2 SVGAGI. CDR3: CASSRPTDYEQYF. The CDR3 DNA reads as TGTGCCAGCAGTCGACCGACAGATTACGAGCAGTACTTC.

CDR3: CARSGGLAGAGETQYF. CDR3 DNA: TGTGCCAGAAGCGGGGGACTAGCGGGAGCTGGGGAGACCCAGTACTTC. This rearrangement joins TRBV5-3 to TRBJ2-5; TRBD2 matches 14 bases. TRBV5-3 is recorded as an ORF, its role being uncertain. CDR3 size: 16 residues. Trimming at V came to 4 bases and at J to 5 bases, leaving 7 bases not matched to a gene.

The V and J genes are TRBV30 and TRBJ2-1; no clear D. Between the trimmed V and J ends, which lost 0 bases and 6 bases, there was a span of 12 bases. In germline, CDR1 is GTSNPN, CDR2 SVGIG (reference sequence). The CDR3 covers 14 residues. CDR3 protein: CAWSVGQITNEQFF. DNA for the CDR3: TGTGCCTGGAGTGTCGGGCAGATCACCAATGAGCAGTTCTTC.

The rearrangement links TRBV6-5 to TRBJ1-2; D unresolved. Germline V gene lookup returns CDR1 MNHEY and CDR2 SVGAGI. V was trimmed by 3 bases and J by 3 bases, leaving 11 bases between them. The CDR3 consists of 14 residues. The CDR3, as DNA: TGTGCCAGCAGTTATTCTTGGGGTGACTATGGCTACACCTTC. Residues: CASSYSWGDYGYTF.

The CDR3: CSVHPGEAYNEQFF. The CDR3 bases are TGCAGCGTCCACCCGGGAGAGGCCTACAATGAGCAGTTCTTC. The chain has TRBV29-1 and TRBJ2-1, with D possibly being TRBD2 (6 bases). This CDR3 comprises 14 residues. The germline gives CDR1 SQVTM, CDR2 ANQGSEA. Trimming pared 6 bases from V and 2 bases from J, leaving 14 bases between.

This chain connects TRBV5-1 to TRBJ1-1; possibly TRBD1 for D (5 bases). V was trimmed by 0 bases and J by 0 bases, leaving 9 bases between them. CDR1 and CDR2 (germline): SGHRS, YFSETQ. This CDR3 comprises 15 residues. The CDR3 DNA reads TGCGCCAGCAGCTTGGCCAGGGACCTGAACACTGAAGCTTTCTTT. Translating it yields CASSLARDLNTEAFF.

This clone appeared a single time. The chain has TRBV27 and TRBJ2-1, with D unresolved. This CDR3 has 13 amino acids. The germline CDR1 and CDR2 sequences are MNHEY and SMNVEV (reference sequence). V was shortened by 8 bases and J by 3 bases, with 11 bases between the two germline ends. CDR3: CASGDGNYNEQFF. The CDR3 DNA reads TGTGCCAGCGGAGACGGAAACTACAATGAGCAGTTCTTC.

The chain is built from TRBV11-2 and TRBJ2-1; D is possibly TRBD2 (6 bases). The CDR3 sequence is 18 residues long. With 2 bases removed from V and 0 bases from J, the gap between germline ends came to 17 bases. CDR1 and CDR2 from the germline V gene are SGHAT and FQNNGV. CDR3 DNA sequence: TGTGCCAGCAGCTTACATGTATTGACCGGGAGCTCCTACAATGAGCAGTTCTTC. Its translation: CASSLHVLTGSSYNEQFF.